This T cell receptor (beta chain) was profiled in a study of blood T cell repertoires in COVID-19 (TCRdb year 2020). Background for the entire study: Samples from collaborators originated in the United States, Italy and Spain and spanned both the acute and convalescent phases of COVID-19. The prospective study material was composed of cDNA or gDNA derived from T cells, B-cell-depleted T cells, or PBMCs. Subjects who had been exposed to COVID-19, were actively infected with it, or had recovered from it provided the deeply sampled blood TCRbeta repertoires that made up the dataset. The repertoires were released in a freely available public database intended as a resource for research on the immune response to SARS-CoV-2. The samples were drawn from the first 160 participants of the ongoing ImmuneRACE study and from 950 to 1,500 subjects provided by 6 global collaborators. A de-identified subject ID, COVID-19 status, age in years and sex were almost always included in the sample metadata. Where available, HLA class I and class II types were obtained from metadata supplied by the sample provider rather than from assay-based typing. The investigation overall reported the following: How much clinical and demographic metadata was included differed by source and by participant, and the metadata was provided uncurated.

CDR1 and CDR2, looked up from the germline V gene, are SGHDN and FVKESK. A distance of 20 bases separates the germline ends of V and J, which lose 4 bases and 8 bases respectively. The CDR3 contains 16 residues, cysteine and phenylalanine counted. Left in the record is the CDR3 DNA by itself, 48 bases read in frame from the first base. Whole blood was collected in K2EDTA tubes by collaborating institutions according to the institutions' own protocols. Collaborator samples were shipped for TCRbeta analysis as frozen whole blood, isolated PBMCs, or DNA extracted from either sample type. TCRbeta CDR3 regions were amplified from genomic DNA using the immunoSEQ Assay, a bias-controlled multiplex PCR. Per the source publication's procedure: The number of nucleated cells in each sample was estimated by amplification of reference gene primers within the assay. To quantify the absolute abundance of each unique TCRbeta CDR3 rearrangement, sequence reads were collapsed and filtered. Productive Simpson clonality was computed per sample as the square root of Simpson's diversity index over productive rearrangements. TCRdb re-hosts the immuneACCESS table, in-frame sequences only. Its copies lack some clones; in the studies checked, an unresolved V gene accounts for under half of them, and the cause for the rest is not known. For V, J and clone size, that table is used; D and trimming come from the DNA. The sample records about 60,000 clones, roughly 85% of which are singletons. Jointly, the top ten make up about 15% of the sample.

On this clone itself: No antigen is known for it. The sample holds no much larger clone one base away, and base qualities are not on file.

Sequenced material: peripheral blood. This sequence originates from a human donor in a cohort sampled during active COVID-19. In this chain, TRBV14 is recombined with TRBJ1-4; a weak D assignment points to TRBD1 (5 bases agree). The DNA sequence reads TGTGCCAGCAGCCGCTTGAGGGACTCCGAAGGGGAAAAACTGTTTTTT. The resulting protein is CASSRLRDSEGEKLFF.